This T cell receptor beta chain is from a study of control samples from healthy donors and cancer patients. TCRdb's table, derived via immunoSEQ multiplex PCR, lists solely in-frame clones and lacks some. The sample has 90,000 or so clones; around 83% are singletons. The length of the CDR3 is 14 residues. V was cut by 0 bases and J by 4 bases, with 9 bases left in between. CDR1 is MRHNA, CDR2 SNTAGT, per germline. This sequence joins TRBV6-4 and TRBJ2-5; unclear D gene. The sequence was obtained from a woman aged 50 to 60 in good health. Sequenced material: blood. This chain's CDR3 is CASSDSEVGETQYF. The CDR3 DNA follows: TGTGCCAGCAGTGACTCGGAAGTGGGAGAGACCCAGTACTTC.